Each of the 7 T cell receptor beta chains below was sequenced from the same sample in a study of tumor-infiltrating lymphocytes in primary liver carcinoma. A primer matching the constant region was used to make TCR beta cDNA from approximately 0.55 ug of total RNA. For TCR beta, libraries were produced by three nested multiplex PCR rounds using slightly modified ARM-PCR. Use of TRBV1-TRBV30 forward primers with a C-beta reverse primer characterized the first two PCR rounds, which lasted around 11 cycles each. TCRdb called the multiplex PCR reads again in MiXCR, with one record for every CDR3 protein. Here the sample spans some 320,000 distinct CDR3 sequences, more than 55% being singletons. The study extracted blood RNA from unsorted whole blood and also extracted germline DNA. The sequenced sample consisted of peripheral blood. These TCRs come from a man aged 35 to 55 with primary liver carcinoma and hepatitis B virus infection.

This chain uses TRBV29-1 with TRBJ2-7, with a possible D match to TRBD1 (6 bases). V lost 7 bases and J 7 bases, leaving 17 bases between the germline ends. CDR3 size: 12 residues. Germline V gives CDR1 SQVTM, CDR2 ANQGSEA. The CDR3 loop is CSASTGPGEQYF. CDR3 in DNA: TGCAGCGCCTCGACAGGACCGGGAGAGCAGTACTTC.

CDR3 protein: CASRSQGREQYF. Written as DNA, the CDR3 is TGTGCCAGCAGATCCCAGGGGCGCGAGCAGTACTTC. V gene TRBV28 combines with J gene TRBJ2-7; weak D call: TRBD1 (6 bases). Trimming took 6 bases from V and 6 from J, leaving 12 bases between them. This CDR3 region has 12 residues. Germline CDR1 is MDHEN and CDR2 is SYDVKM.

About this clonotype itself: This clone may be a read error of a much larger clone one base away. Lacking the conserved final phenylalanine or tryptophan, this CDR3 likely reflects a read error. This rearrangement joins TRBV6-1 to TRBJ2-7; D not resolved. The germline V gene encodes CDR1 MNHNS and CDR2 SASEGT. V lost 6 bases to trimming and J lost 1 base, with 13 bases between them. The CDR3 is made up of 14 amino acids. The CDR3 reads CASRIHSDSYEQYL. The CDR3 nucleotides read TGTGCCAGCAGGATCCACAGCGATTCCTACGAGCAGTACCTC.

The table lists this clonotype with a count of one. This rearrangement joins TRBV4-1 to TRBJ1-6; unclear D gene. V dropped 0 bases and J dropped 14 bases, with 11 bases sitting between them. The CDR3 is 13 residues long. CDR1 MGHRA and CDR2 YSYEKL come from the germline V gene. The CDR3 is CASSQDRGRTLHF. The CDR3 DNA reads TGCGCCAGCAGCCAAGATCGAGGGAGAACCCTCCACTTT.

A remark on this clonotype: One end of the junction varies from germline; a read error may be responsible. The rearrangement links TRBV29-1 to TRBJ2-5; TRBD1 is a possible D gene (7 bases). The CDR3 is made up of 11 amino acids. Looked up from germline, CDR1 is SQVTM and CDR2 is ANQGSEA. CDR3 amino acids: CGVNAGGTRYF. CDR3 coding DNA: TGCGGGGTAAATGCAGGGGGGACCCGGTACTTC. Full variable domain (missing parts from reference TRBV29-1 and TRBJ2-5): SAVISQKPSRDICQRGTSLTIQCQVDSQVTMMFWYRQQPGQSLTLIATANQGSEATYESGFVIDKFPISRPNLTFSTLTVSNMSPEDSSIYLCGVNAGGTRYFGPGTRLLVL.

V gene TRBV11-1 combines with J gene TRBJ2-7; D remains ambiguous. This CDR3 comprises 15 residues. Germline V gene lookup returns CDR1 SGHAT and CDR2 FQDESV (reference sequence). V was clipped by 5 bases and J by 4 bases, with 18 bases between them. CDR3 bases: TGTGCCAGCAGCCGTGTTACCTACAGCTCTTACGAGCAGTACTTC. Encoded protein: CASSRVTYSSYEQYF. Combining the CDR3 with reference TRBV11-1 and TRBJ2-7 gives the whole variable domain EAEVAQSPRYKITEKSQAVAFWCDPISGHATLYWYRQILGQGPELLVQFQDESVVDDSQLPKDRFSAERLKGVDSTLKIQPAELGDSAMYLCASSRVTYSSYEQYFGPGTRLTVT.

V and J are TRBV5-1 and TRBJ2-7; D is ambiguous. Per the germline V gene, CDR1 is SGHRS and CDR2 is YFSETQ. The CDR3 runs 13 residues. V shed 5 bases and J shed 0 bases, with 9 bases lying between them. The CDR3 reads CASRAYVSYEQYF. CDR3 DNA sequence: TGCGCCAGCAGAGCATACGTCTCCTACGAGCAGTACTTC.